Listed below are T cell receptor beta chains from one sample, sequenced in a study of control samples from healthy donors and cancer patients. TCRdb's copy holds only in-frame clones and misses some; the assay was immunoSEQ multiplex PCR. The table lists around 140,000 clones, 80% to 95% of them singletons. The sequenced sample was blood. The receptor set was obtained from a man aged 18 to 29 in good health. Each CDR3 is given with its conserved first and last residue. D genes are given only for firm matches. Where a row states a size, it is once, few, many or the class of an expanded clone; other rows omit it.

CASSLESLQDTQYF	TGCGCCAGCAGCTTGGAATCCTTACAAGATACGCAGTATTTT	TRBV5-1	NA	NA	TRBJ2-3
CASSRYRGYEQYF	TGCGCCAGCAGCAGATATAGAGGGTACGAGCAGTACTTC	TRBV4-3	NA	NA	TRBJ2-7
CASSIYSRGNQPQHF	TGTGCCAGTAGTATATATTCCAGGGGCAATCAGCCCCAGCATTTT	TRBV19	NA	NA	TRBJ1-5
CASSFRGYSNQPQHF	TGTGCCAGCAGTTTCAGGGGATATAGCAATCAGCCCCAGCATTTT	TRBV27	NA	NA	TRBJ1-5
CASSQTGQGPSYEQYF	TGTGCCAGCTCCCAAACAGGACAGGGTCCCTCCTACGAGCAGTACTTC	TRBV18	NA	TRBD1	TRBJ2-7
CASSFEVIEQFF	TGTGCCAGCAGTTTCGAGGTAATTGAGCAGTTCTTC	TRBV12-3/TRBV12-4	few	NA	TRBJ2-1
CAWSVRGQGGDEQFF	TGTGCCTGGAGTGTACGAGGACAGGGGGGGGATGAGCAGTTCTTC	TRBV30	few	TRBD1	TRBJ2-1
CASSLGGEPQHF	TGTGCCAGCAGCTTAGGAGGAGAGCCCCAGCATTTT	TRBV11-2	NA	NA	TRBJ1-5
CASSSGPGRRYEQYF	TGTGCCAGCAGTTCAGGCCCGGGACGACGCTACGAGCAGTACTTC	TRBV27	once	NA	TRBJ2-7
CASSYAGELYEQYF	TGTGCCAGCAGTTACGCGGGGGAATTATACGAGCAGTACTTC	TRBV11-2	NA	TRBD2	TRBJ2-7
CASSSEGPGLWAPGELFF	TGTGCCAGCAGCTCCGAGGGGCCGGGACTGTGGGCCCCCGGGGAGCTGTTTTTT	TRBV7-3	NA	NA	TRBJ2-2
CASSLGQRYGYTF	TGTGCCAGCAGTTTAGGACAGCGATATGGCTACACCTTC	TRBV27	NA	NA	TRBJ1-2
CASRDRVAYEQYF	TGTGCCAGCCGAGACCGGGTCGCGTACGAGCAGTACTTC	TRBV10-3	NA	NA	TRBJ2-7
CASSSRDSGNQPQHF	TGTGCCAGCAGCAGCCGGGACAGTGGCAATCAGCCCCAGCATTTT	TRBV28	NA	TRBD1	TRBJ1-5
CASSLQGGAFGYTF	TGTGCCAGCAGCTTACAAGGGGGCGCGTTTGGCTACACCTTC	TRBV7-8	NA	TRBD1	TRBJ1-2
CASSRGQGTASSYEQYF	TGTGCCAGCTCACGGGGACAGGGGACCGCTAGCTCCTACGAGCAGTACTTC	TRBV18	NA	TRBD1	TRBJ2-7
CASGSWTGGAGTQYF	TGTGCCAGCGGCTCGTGGACAGGGGGAGCTGGGACCCAGTACTTC	TRBV27	once	TRBD1	TRBJ2-5
CASSQDWSGNPYGYTF	TGCGCCAGCAGCCAAGACTGGTCGGGAAATCCTTATGGCTACACCTTC	TRBV4-1	NA	NA	TRBJ1-2
CASSLGSLGTAKGYTF	TGTGCCAGCAGCTTGGGGTCCCTAGGGACAGCTAAAGGCTACACCTTC	TRBV5-6	NA	TRBD1	TRBJ1-2
CASSPGGRGPSYEQYF	TGTGCCAGCAGTCCCGGGGGCAGGGGCCCCTCCTACGAGCAGTACTTC	TRBV7-9	NA	NA	TRBJ2-7
CASRPYRGSHYEQYF	TGTGCCAGCAGACCTTACAGGGGATCCCACTACGAGCAGTACTTC	TRBV6-5	NA	TRBD1	TRBJ2-7
CASINTGGVEAFF	TGTGCCAGCATTAACACAGGGGGCGTTGAAGCTTTCTTT	TRBV3-1/TRBV3-2	once	TRBD1	TRBJ1-1
CASSEGGTPREQFF	TGTGCCAGCAGCGAAGGGGGGACCCCTAGGGAGCAGTTCTTC	TRBV9	NA	NA	TRBJ2-1
CASRSGPNTGELFF	TGCGCCAGCAGGTCCGGGCCGAACACCGGGGAGCTGTTTTTT	TRBV10-1	NA	NA	TRBJ2-2
CASSGGRNSPLHF	TGTGCCAGCAGCGGGGGCCGGAATTCACCCCTCCACTTT	TRBV7-3	NA	NA	TRBJ1-6
CASSYRGSSGNTIYF	TGTGCCAGCAGCTACAGGGGGAGCTCTGGAAACACCATATATTTT	TRBV5-4	NA	TRBD1	TRBJ1-3
CASKLGGSEAFF	TGTGCCAGTAAGCTTGGGGGATCTGAAGCTTTCTTT	TRBV19	NA	NA	TRBJ1-1